Included here is one TCR beta chain sequence, with context. The data were taken from a study of blood T cell repertoires in COVID-19. V was clipped by 6 bases and J by 6 bases, with 15 bases between them. CDR3 size: 14 residues. Germline CDR1 WSHSY, CDR2 SAAADI. Using immunoSEQ multiplex PCR, the repertoire was profiled, and TCRdb retains in-frame clones only, with some absent. This sample has some 100,000 clones, with 60% to 85% found just once. The specimen sequenced was peripheral blood. The TCR sequence derives from a human donor in a cohort sampled during active or convalescent COVID-19. The V and J genes are TRBV10-2 and TRBJ2-1, with a weak D call TRBD1 (5 bases). Here the CDR3 reads CASRGTGFLNEQFF. The CDR3 DNA follows: TGCGCCAGCAGAGGCACAGGTTTTCTCAATGAGCAGTTCTTC.